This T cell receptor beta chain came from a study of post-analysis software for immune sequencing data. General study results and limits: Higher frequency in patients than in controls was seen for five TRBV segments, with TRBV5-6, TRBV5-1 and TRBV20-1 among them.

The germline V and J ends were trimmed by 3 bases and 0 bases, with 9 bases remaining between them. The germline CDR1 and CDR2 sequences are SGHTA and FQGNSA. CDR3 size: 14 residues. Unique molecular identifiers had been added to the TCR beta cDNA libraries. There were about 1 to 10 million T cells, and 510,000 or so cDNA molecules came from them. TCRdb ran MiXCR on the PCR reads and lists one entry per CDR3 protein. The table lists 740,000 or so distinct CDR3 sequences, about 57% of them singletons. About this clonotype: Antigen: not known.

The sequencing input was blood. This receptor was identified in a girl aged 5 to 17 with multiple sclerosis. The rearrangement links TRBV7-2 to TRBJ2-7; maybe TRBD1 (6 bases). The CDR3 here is CASSFDRFSYEQYF. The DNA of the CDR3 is TGTGCCAGCAGCTTTGACAGGTTCTCCTACGAGCAGTACTTC.